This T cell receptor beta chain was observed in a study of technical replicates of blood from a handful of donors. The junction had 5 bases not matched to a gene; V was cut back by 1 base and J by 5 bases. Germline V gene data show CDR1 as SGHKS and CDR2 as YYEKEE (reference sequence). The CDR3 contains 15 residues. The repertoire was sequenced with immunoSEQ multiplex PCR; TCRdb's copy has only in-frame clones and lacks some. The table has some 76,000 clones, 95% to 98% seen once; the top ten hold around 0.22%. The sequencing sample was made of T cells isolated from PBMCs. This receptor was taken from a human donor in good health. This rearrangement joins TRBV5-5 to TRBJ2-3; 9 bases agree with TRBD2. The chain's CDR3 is CASSLIAGVVDTQYF. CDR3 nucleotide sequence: TGTGCCAGCAGCTTGATAGCGGGAGTGGTAGATACGCAGTATTTT.